The 17 T cell receptor beta chains reported below all come from one sample, sequenced in a study of cytomegalovirus exposure and HLA in healthy donors. Use of 60 Vbeta and 13 Jbeta primers characterized the PCR. The method was immunoSEQ multiplex PCR; TCRdb's version includes in-frame clones alone and lacks a portion of them. The sample holds tens of thousands of clones, over 55% seen once. The sequenced sample consisted of PBMCs. The receptors come from a boy younger than 18 in good health and CMV-seropositive.

V usage is TRBV18 and J usage is TRBJ2-7, with 9 bases fitting TRBD1. CDR1 and CDR2 from the germline V gene are KGHSH and LQKENI. The CDR3 spans 13 residues. The trim removed 4 bases at V and 3 bases at J, leaving 1 base unmatched. CDR3: CASSRDRDYEQYF. The CDR3 DNA is TGTGCCAGCTCACGGGACAGGGACTACGAGCAGTACTTC.

The CDR3 is CASSLGRDSITDTQYF. The CDR3, as DNA: TGCGCCAGCAGCTTGGGTCGGGACAGTATCACAGATACGCAGTATTTT. This chain uses TRBV5-1 with TRBJ2-3; 7 bases are shared with TRBD1. Germline-derived CDR1 and CDR2 are SGHRS and YFSETQ. The CDR3 loop spans 16 amino acids. With V trimmed by 0 bases and J by 2 bases, 6 bases remained unmatched. Using reference TRBV5-1 and TRBJ2-3 for the parts outside the CDR3, the full variable domain is KAGVTQTPRYLIKTRGQQVTLSCSPISGHRSVSWYQQTPGQGLQFLFEYFSETQRNKGNFPGRFSGRQFSNSRSEMNVSTLELGDSALYLCASSLGRDSITDTQYFGPGTRLTVL.

This clone was seen just once. The rearrangement links TRBV19 to TRBJ2-7, with TRBD1 matching 10 bases. Germline CDR1 reads LNHDA; CDR2 reads SQIVND (reference sequence). This CDR3 region has 15 residues. The V gene end was trimmed by 6 bases and the J gene end by 6 bases; junction bases not matched to a gene: 11. CDR3 residues: CASSAGQGVYAEQYF. DNA of the CDR3: TGTGCCAGTAGCGCCGGACAGGGGGTATACGCCGAGCAGTACTTC. The full variable domain, rest sourced from reference TRBV19 and TRBJ2-7, is DGGITQSPKYLFRKEGQNVTLSCEQNLNHDAMYWYRQDPGQGLRLIYYSQIVNDFQKGDIAEGYSVSREKKESFPLTVTSAQKNPTAFYLCASSAGQGVYAEQYFGPGTRLTVT.

This clone was detected only a few times. The chain uses TRBV5-6 and TRBJ2-7; 7 positions match TRBD1. The V gene's germline CDR1 is SGHDT and CDR2 YYEEEE. The CDR3 runs 15 residues. Trimming removed 2 bases from V and 0 bases from J; junction bases left unmatched: 5. The CDR3 loop reads CASSFYRTGSYEQYF. For the CDR3, the DNA is TGTGCCAGCAGCTTTTATAGGACAGGCTCCTACGAGCAGTACTTC.

This chain connects TRBV4-2 to TRBJ2-2, with 10 bases fitting TRBD2. J lost 4 bases, V lost 1 base, and 3 bases had no gene match. CDR3 length equals 16 residues. Germline V gives CDR1 LGHNA, CDR2 YNFKEQ. CDR3 in DNA: TGTGCCAGCAGCCAAGTTGTAGCGGGGGGCACCGGGGAGCTGTTTTTT. Its translation: CASSQVVAGGTGELFF.

The chain links TRBV5-1 to TRBJ2-3; the D is unclear. This CDR3 comprises 14 residues. V was shortened by 0 bases and J by 7 bases, with 12 bases between the two germline ends. Germline-derived CDR1 and CDR2 are SGHRS and YFSETQ. The CDR3 region has the DNA TGCGCCAGCAGCTTGGAGTCAGGCGATAATACGCAGTATTTT. As protein: CASSLESGDNTQYF.

The chain recombines TRBV6-1 with TRBJ2-7, with 10 bases that match TRBD2. V trimming: 5 bases; J trimming: 5 bases; junction bases outside the gene matches: 3. The CDR3 has 13 amino acids. Germline V CDR1 and CDR2: MNHNS, SASEGT. The CDR3 DNA is TGTGCCAGCAGTCTAGCGGGGGAACACGAGCAGTACTTC. It encodes CASSLAGEHEQYF.

The genes are TRBV28 and TRBJ2-1, with 7 bases lining up with TRBD2. The CDR3 loop spans 13 amino acids. Germline CDR1 MDHEN, CDR2 SYDVKM. After removal of 3 bases from V and 9 bases from J, the junction contained 5 bases not matched to a gene. As DNA, the CDR3 is TGTGCCAGCAGTTTGAGGCGGGAGAGTGAGCAGTTCTTC. It codes for CASSLRRESEQFF.

This clone has only a few counts. The V gene is TRBV11-2, the J gene TRBJ2-2, with D possibly being TRBD1 (5 bases). Germline V gene data show CDR1 as SGHAT and CDR2 as FQNNGV. This CDR3 is built from 15 residues. V was pared by 5 bases and J by 1 base, with 11 bases between. The CDR3 DNA follows: TGTGCCAGCAGCCTCGGAACAGGGAACACCGGGGAGCTGTTTTTT. It is translated as CASSLGTGNTGELFF.

This clone was recorded a few times. The CDR3 DNA reads as TGTGCCAGCAGAGGGGCTCCCACAGATACGCAGTATTTT. Protein product: CASRGAPTDTQYF. The V and J genes are TRBV6-5 and TRBJ2-3; a weak D match, TRBD1 (5 bases). Germline V gene data show CDR1 as MNHEY and CDR2 as SVGAGI. The CDR3 runs 13 residues. V lost 6 bases and J lost 2, with 9 bases in between.

This clone was seen only a few times. The gene calls are TRBV7-8 and TRBJ1-5; unclear D gene. This CDR3 spans 17 amino acids. V lost 0 bases, J lost 3 bases, and 15 bases lay in between. From germline, CDR1 is SGHVS and CDR2 FQNEAQ. CDR3 sequence (DNA): TGTGCCAGCAGCTTAGCGCTTCCTTGGCATACCAATCAGCCCCAGCATTTT. Protein: CASSLALPWHTNQPQHF.

Worth noting for this clone: The same CDR3 arises from other DNA sequences in this sample as well. The chain recombines TRBV18 with TRBJ1-1, with 7 bases that match TRBD1. J gave up 1 base and V 3 bases, and 2 bases lay outside the gene matches. The CDR3 loop spans 14 amino acids. Per the germline V gene, CDR1 is KGHSH and CDR2 is LQKENI. The CDR3 loop is CASSPQGGNTEAFF. DNA of the CDR3: TGTGCCAGCTCACCGCAGGGGGGGAACACTGAAGCTTTCTTT.

V and J are TRBV5-1 and TRBJ2-1; D perhaps matches TRBD2 (6 bases). V was clipped by 2 bases and J by 8 bases, with 14 bases between them. The germline CDR1 and CDR2 sequences are SGHRS and YFSETQ. This CDR3 comprises 14 residues. The CDR3 DNA reads as TGCGCCAGCAGCTTAAAGGGAGGAACGGATGAGCAGTTCTTC. It encodes CASSLKGGTDEQFF.

This clone was seen a few times. The rearrangement joins TRBV5-4 to TRBJ2-1; 9 nucleotides match TRBD2. CDR3 length: 15 amino acids. V lost 2 bases to trimming and J lost 2 bases; unmatched junction nucleotides: 2. Germline V CDR1 and CDR2: SGHNT, YYREEE (reference sequence). The CDR3 nucleotides are TGTGCCAGCAGCTTTAGCGGGGGCGCCTACAATGAGCAGTTCTTC. Its translation is CASSFSGGAYNEQFF.

The rearrangement joins TRBV2 to TRBJ2-1, with 10 bases matching TRBD1. Per the germline V gene, CDR1 is SNHLY and CDR2 is FYNNEI. The ends lost 5 bases at V and 8 bases at J; junction bases unmatched: 9. The CDR3 is 15 amino acids. CDR3 DNA sequence: TGTGCCAGCAGTAGACCGGGACAGGGGATCTATGAGCAGTTCTTC. The encoded protein is CASSRPGQGIYEQFF.

The CDR3 bases are TGTGCCTGGAGTGAGGGCGGGGGGACAGATACGCAGTATTTT. Translated, it gives CAWSEGGGTDTQYF. This chain connects TRBV30 to TRBJ2-3; 8 bases match TRBD2. V shed 1 base and J 3 bases; nucleotides not matched to a gene: 3. CDR1 GTSNPN and CDR2 SVGIG come from the germline V gene (reference sequence). The CDR3 loop spans 14 amino acids.

The chain carries TRBV4-3 and TRBJ2-1; 8 bases fit TRBD2. This CDR3 comprises 16 residues. Germline assignment: CDR1 LGHNA and CDR2 YSLEER. The V and J ends lost 1 base and 8 bases, in that order; junction bases with no gene match: 10. CDR3 sequence (DNA): TGCGCCAGCAGCCAAGTAGACGGGAGGGCCGACTATGAGCAGTTCTTC. This sequence encodes CASSQVDGRADYEQFF.